Described below is a single T cell receptor (beta chain) sequence and its context. Its antigen is still unknown. The entry originates in a study of T-cell memory formation after mild COVID-19. Study-wide background: Largely donor-specific TCR clusters were found.

TCR alpha and TCR beta cDNA libraries carrying sample barcodes and UMIs were produced by 5'RACE using constant-segment primers. MiXCR was run by TCRdb on the 5' RACE reads, yielding one entry per CDR3 protein. The sample lists approximately 300,000 distinct CDR3 sequences; less than 20% were seen once. General study results and limits: Mostly located in CM and EM were contracting CD4+ clones, with contracting CD8+ clones located in EMRA. A subset of responding clones appeared in pre-infection memory, suggesting cross-reactive memory joined.

The receptor was isolated from a man younger than 30 who had mild COVID-19 (a few samples of this study predate the infection). Cell type and time point are not known. Sequences were obtained from PBMCs or a T cell subset sorted from them (not recorded which).

The CDR3 bases are TGTGCCAGCAGCGTAGGTGGTGTGGGTGTTTCCTACAATGAGCAGTTCTTC. This gives the protein CASSVGGVGVSYNEQFF. This rearrangement joins TRBV9 to TRBJ2-1; D uncertain. The CDR3 contains 17 residues. Trimming left V 0 bases short and J 1 base short, with 14 bases between. Germline V CDR1 and CDR2: SGDLS, YYNGEE.